The clone carrying this T cell receptor beta chain has only a few counts. The CDR3 consists of 15 residues. Per the germline V gene, CDR1 is SNHLY and CDR2 is FYNNEI. The J segment lost 2 bases and the V segment lost 6 bases, leaving 3 bases of the junction unmatched. In the original processing: CDR3 differences across clinicopathological groups were used to build a distant-metastasis classifier for papillary thyroid cancer. TCRdb re-called clones from the PCR reads using MiXCR. These V and J calls rely on TCRdb rather than the paper's analysis. The table includes roughly 15,000 clones, over 9.5% detected once. The data were obtained in a study of metastatic and nonmetastatic thyroid tumors. The entire patient cohort was treatment-naive prior to thyroid surgery.

This receptor was taken from a female donor with papillary thyroid cancer or a benign thyroid nodule (not recorded which). Some clones in this sample may be carry-over from other donors' samples. Sequencing input: blood. The rearrangement joins TRBV2 to TRBJ2-2, with 10 bases fitting TRBD2. DNA of the CDR3: TGTGCCAGCAGGATAGCGGGGGGTAACACCGGGGAGCTGTTTTTT. Its translation is CASRIAGGNTGELFF.